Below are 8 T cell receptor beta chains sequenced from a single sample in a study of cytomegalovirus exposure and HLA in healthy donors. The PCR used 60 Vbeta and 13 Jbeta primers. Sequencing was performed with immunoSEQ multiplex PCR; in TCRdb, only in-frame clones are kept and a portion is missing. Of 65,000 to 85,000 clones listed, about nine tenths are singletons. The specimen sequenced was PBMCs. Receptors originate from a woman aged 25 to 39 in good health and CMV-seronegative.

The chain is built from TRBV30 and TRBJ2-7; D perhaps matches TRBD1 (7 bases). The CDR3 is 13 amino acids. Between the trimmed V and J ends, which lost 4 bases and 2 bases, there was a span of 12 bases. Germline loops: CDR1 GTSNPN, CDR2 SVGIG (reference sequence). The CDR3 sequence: CAWTQGGAYEQYF. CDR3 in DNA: TGTGCCTGGACCCAGGGGGGCGCCTACGAGCAGTACTTC.

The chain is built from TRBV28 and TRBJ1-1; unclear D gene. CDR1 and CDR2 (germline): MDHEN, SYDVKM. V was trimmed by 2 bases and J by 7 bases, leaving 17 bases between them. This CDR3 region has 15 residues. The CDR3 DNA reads TGTGCCAGCAGTTTAGGGTCGGCGGGGAAACTTGAAGCTTTCTTT. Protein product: CASSLGSAGKLEAFF.

The CDR3 DNA follows: TGTGCCAGCCAACTTTCCTCGGGACTTTCCTACGAGCAGTACTTC. It yields the protein CASQLSSGLSYEQYF. The rearrangement joins TRBV6-5 to TRBJ2-5; D may be TRBD2 (6 bases). The J call is doubtful: the DNA matches TRBJ2-7 better. The germline V gene encodes CDR1 MNHEY and CDR2 SVGAGI. CDR3 length: 15 residues.

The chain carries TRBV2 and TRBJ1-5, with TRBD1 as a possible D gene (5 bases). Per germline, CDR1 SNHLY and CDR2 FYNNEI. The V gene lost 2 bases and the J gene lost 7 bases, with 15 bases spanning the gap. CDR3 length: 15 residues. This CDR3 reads CASSERDGGGQPQHF. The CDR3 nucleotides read TGTGCCAGCAGTGAAAGGGACGGCGGGGGACAGCCCCAGCATTTT.

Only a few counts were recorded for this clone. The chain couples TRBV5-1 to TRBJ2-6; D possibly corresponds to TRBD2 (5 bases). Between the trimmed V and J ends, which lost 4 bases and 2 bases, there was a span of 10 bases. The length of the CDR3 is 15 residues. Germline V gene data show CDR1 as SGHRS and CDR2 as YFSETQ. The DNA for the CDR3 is TGCGCCAGCAGCCCCGGGGTCGCTGGGGCCAACGTCCTGACTTTC. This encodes CASSPGVAGANVLTF.

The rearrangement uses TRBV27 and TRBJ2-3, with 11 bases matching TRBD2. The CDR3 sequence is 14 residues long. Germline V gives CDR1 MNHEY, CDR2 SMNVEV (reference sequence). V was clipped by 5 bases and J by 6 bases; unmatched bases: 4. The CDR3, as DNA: TGTGCCAGCAGTCCACTAGCGGGAGAGGATACGCAGTATTTT. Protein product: CASSPLAGEDTQYF.

The CDR3 reads CASSETVGTDNQPQHF. Here the CDR3 DNA reads TGTGCCAGCAGTGAAACAGTCGGGACAGACAATCAGCCCCAGCATTTT. The chain combines TRBV6-1 with TRBJ1-5, with 7 positions matching TRBD1. This CDR3 comprises 16 residues. Looked up from germline, CDR1 is MNHNS and CDR2 is SASEGT. After removal of 2 bases from V and 3 bases from J, the junction contained 7 bases not matched to a gene.

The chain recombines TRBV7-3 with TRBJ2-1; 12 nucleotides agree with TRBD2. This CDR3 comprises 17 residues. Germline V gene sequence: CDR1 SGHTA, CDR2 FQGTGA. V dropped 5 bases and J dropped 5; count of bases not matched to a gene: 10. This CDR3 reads CASSPGLAGGPHNEQFF. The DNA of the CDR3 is TGTGCCAGCAGCCCAGGGCTAGCGGGAGGGCCTCACAATGAGCAGTTCTTC.